The next 27 T cell receptor beta chains were all read from a single sample in a study of shared clonotypes between healthy human individuals. Profiled with immunoSEQ multiplex PCR; TCRdb holds only in-frame clones, not every one. The profile covers about 490,000 clones, with approximately 79% appearing a single time and 10% to 15% taken by the ten largest. Sequenced: PBMCs. The receptors come from a woman in her forties in good health. Some clones in this sample may be carry-over from other donors' samples.

J is TRBJ2-6 and V is TRBV28; no definite D call. The germline V and J ends were trimmed by 7 bases and 1 base, with 17 bases remaining between them. The CDR3 loop spans 17 amino acids. Germline V gene sequence: CDR1 MDHEN, CDR2 SYDVKM. CDR3 DNA sequence: TGTGCCAGCAACGGACGGACGATGACGTCTGGGGCCAACGTCCTGACTTTC. Translating it yields CASNGRTMTSGANVLTF.

A word on this clone: A read error may account for a junction end that differs from germline. CDR3 sequence (DNA): TGTGCTAGCAGCTTAGAGGTGACTTATGCGGGCTACACCTTC. Amino acids: CASSLEVTYAGYTF. The chain employs TRBV7-7 and TRBJ1-2; D not certain. Germline assignment: CDR1 SSHAT and CDR2 FNYEAQ (reference sequence). The CDR3 totals 14 residues.

The chain has TRBV28 and TRBJ2-1; D is uncertain. Trimming removed 8 bases at V and 8 bases at J, with 7 bases between. The germline V gene has CDR1 MDHEN and CDR2 SYDVKM. The CDR3 covers 10 residues. The CDR3 nucleotides are TGTGCCAGCCAAGATCATGAGCAGTTCTTC. Translated, it gives CASQDHEQFF.

This chain uses TRBV27 with TRBJ2-1; TRBD2 aligns across 8 bases. The CDR3 loop spans 15 amino acids. Germline V gene sequence: CDR1 MNHEY, CDR2 SMNVEV (reference sequence). Trimming at V came to 3 bases and at J to 2 bases, leaving 3 bases not matched to a gene. The CDR3 here is CASSFATSAYNEQFF. The DNA of the CDR3 is TGTGCCAGCAGTTTTGCGACTAGCGCCTACAATGAGCAGTTCTTC.

The chain recombines TRBV5-4 with TRBJ2-2, with D possibly matching TRBD2 (6 bases). The V gene lost 4 bases and the J gene lost 6 bases, with 19 bases spanning the gap. Germline values: CDR1 SGHNT, CDR2 YYREEE (reference sequence). This CDR3 has 16 residues. The CDR3 sequence is CASSPQLASLAGELFF. The CDR3 DNA reads as TGTGCCAGCAGCCCCCAACTAGCATCATTGGCCGGGGAGCTGTTTTTT.

This clone was found a few times. The chain is built from TRBV7-2 and TRBJ1-1; no reliable D call. Germline V lookup: CDR1 SGHTA, CDR2 FQGNSA. Trimming left V 2 bases short and J 4 bases short, with 8 bases between. This CDR3 region has 13 residues. The CDR3 bases are TGTGCCAGCAGCTTACGAATGAGCACTGAAGCTTTCTTT. It codes for CASSLRMSTEAFF.

This chain connects TRBV5-1 to TRBJ2-7; 14 bases line up with TRBD2. The CDR3 extends over 16 amino acids. V trimming: 0 bases; J trimming: 5 bases; junction bases outside the gene matches: 4. Per germline, CDR1 SGHRS and CDR2 YFSETQ. CDR3 in DNA: TGCGCCAGCAGCTTGGTGGGGGGACTAGCGGGAGACGAGCAGTACTTC. Translating gives CASSLVGGLAGDEQYF.

The V gene is TRBV30, the J gene TRBJ1-2; 8 bases agree with TRBD1. The CDR3 has 12 amino acids. Trimming cost V 3 bases and J 8 bases; bases outside gene matches: 5. Germline values: CDR1 GTSNPN, CDR2 SVGIG (reference sequence). CDR3 in DNA: TGTGCCTGGAGCCAGGGGGCGCGGGGCTACACCTTC. The encoded protein is CAWSQGARGYTF.

This sequence joins TRBV7-9 and TRBJ2-1; 10 positions match TRBD2. CDR1 is SEHNR and CDR2 is FQNEAQ in the germline V gene (reference sequence). J gave up 5 bases and V 4 bases, and 8 bases lay outside the gene matches. The CDR3 length is 16 residues. CDR3 coding DNA: TGTGCCAGCAGCTCTTTTAGGACTAGCGGAAACAATGAGCAGTTCTTC. Protein sequence: CASSSFRTSGNNEQFF.

This clone was found once. This chain links TRBV5-1 with TRBJ2-7, with no clear D. V gave up 5 bases and J gave up 3 bases, with 21 bases separating them. Germline V CDR1 and CDR2: SGHRS, YFSETQ. The CDR3 is 16 amino acids. The CDR3 protein is CASRFDSRPQFYEQYF. CDR3 nucleotides: TGCGCCAGCAGATTTGACTCACGGCCCCAATTCTACGAGCAGTACTTC.

J is TRBJ2-3 and V is TRBV5-1; 7 bases map to TRBD2. Germline trimming cut 0 bases from V and 6 bases from J; bases unmatched to any gene: 7. CDR1 and CDR2 from the germline V gene are SGHRS and YFSETQ. The CDR3 has 15 amino acids. In DNA, the CDR3 is TGCGCCAGCAGCTTGGCCGAGGGAGGGTCGGATACGCAGTATTTT. It yields the protein CASSLAEGGSDTQYF.

CDR3 protein: CASPLGSLAGGEQFF. The CDR3 DNA is TGTGCCAGCCCCTTGGGATCACTAGCGGGAGGGGAGCAGTTCTTC. The chain uses TRBV2 and TRBJ2-1, with 13 bases fitting TRBD2. J gave up 10 bases and V 8 bases, and 11 bases lay outside the gene matches. Germline V gives CDR1 SNHLY, CDR2 FYNNEI. The CDR3 is 15 amino acids.

The rearrangement joins TRBV2 to TRBJ1-4, with 8 bases that match TRBD1. Germline assignment: CDR1 SNHLY and CDR2 FYNNEI. The CDR3 sequence is 14 residues long. The trim removed 6 bases at V and 5 bases at J, leaving 5 bases unmatched. The CDR3 loop reads CASRAGGGNEKLFF. DNA of the CDR3: TGTGCCAGCAGGGCAGGGGGCGGCAATGAAAAACTGTTTTTT.

The rearrangement links TRBV7-3 to TRBJ2-2; D might be TRBD1 (5 bases). CDR3 length equals 16 residues. V was pared by 5 bases and J by 0 bases, with 13 bases between. The germline V gene encodes CDR1 SGHTA and CDR2 FQGTGA. CDR3 nucleotides: TGTGCCAGCAGCCTCAGGACACAGACGAACACCGGGGAGCTGTTTTTT. As protein: CASSLRTQTNTGELFF. The whole variable domain, filled in from reference TRBV7-3 and TRBJ2-2, reads GAGVSQTPSNKVTEKGKYVELRCDPISGHTALYWYRQSLGQGPEFLIYFQGTGAADDSGLPNDRFFAVRPEGSVSTLKIQRTERGDSAVYLCASSLRTQTNTGELFFGEGSRLTVL.

Comment on this clone: This likely stems from a read error, as it lies one base from a far larger clone. Other DNA sequences in this specimen translate into the identical CDR3. The rearrangement uses TRBV6-1 and TRBJ1-5; 7 bases are shared with TRBD1. This CDR3 region has 15 residues. Looked up from germline, CDR1 is MNHNS and CDR2 is SASEGT. The CDR3 loop is CASSLGQVGNQPQHF. The DNA of the CDR3 is TGTGCCAGCAGCCTAGGACAGGTCGGCAACCAGCCCCAGCATTTT.

This clone was counted between two and nine times. The rearrangement links TRBV30 to TRBJ1-1, with 8 nucleotides matching TRBD1. Trimming took 1 base from V and 5 from J; bases not matched to a gene: 9. Germline CDR1 is GTSNPN and CDR2 is SVGIG (reference sequence). The CDR3 totals 15 residues. In DNA, the CDR3 is TGTGCCTGGAGTGAGTGGCAGGGGGCTGATACTGAAGCTTTCTTT. Its protein product is CAWSEWQGADTEAFF.

The J gene is TRBJ2-5, the V gene TRBV7-9; a weak D match, TRBD2 (7 bases). Germline V gene data show CDR1 as SEHNR and CDR2 as FQNEAQ (reference sequence). CDR3 length: 15 residues. Trimming shortened V by 1 base and J by 11 bases, and 20 bases separated the two germline ends. CDR3 residues: CASSLETGGPREQYF. The CDR3 DNA sequence: TGTGCCAGCAGCTTAGAAACGGGGGGCCCTCGGGAGCAGTACTTC.

CDR3 residues: CSAGDGGYEQYF. The CDR3 region has the DNA TGCAGCGCGGGGGACGGGGGATACGAACAGTACTTC. The V and J genes are TRBV29-1 and TRBJ2-5, with a tentative D call TRBD2 (6 bases). From germline, CDR1 is SQVTM and CDR2 ANQGSEA. V was pared by 7 bases and J by 11 bases, with 20 bases between. The CDR3 totals 12 residues.

This clone was recorded once. The rearrangement links TRBV11-3 to TRBJ2-1; D is tentatively TRBD1 or TRBD2 (6 bases each). Germline lookup yields CDR1 SGHNT and CDR2 YENEEA. V was trimmed by 5 bases and J by 9 bases, leaving 14 bases between them. CDR3 length: 13 residues. Here the CDR3 reads CASSKGGEGEQFF. DNA of the CDR3: TGTGCCAGCAGCAAGGGGGGTGAGGGTGAGCAGTTCTTC.

This sequence joins TRBV27 and TRBJ2-2, with D possibly being TRBD2 (5 bases). V was clipped by 0 bases and J by 3 bases, with 11 bases between them. The germline CDR1 and CDR2 sequences are MNHEY and SMNVEV (reference sequence). This CDR3 comprises 16 residues. DNA of the CDR3: TGTGCCAGCAGTTTATCGCGCAGGCGGGACACCGGGGAGCTGTTTTTT. Amino acids: CASSLSRRRDTGELFF.

The chain links TRBV9 to TRBJ2-1, with D possibly matching TRBD2 (5 bases). V was shortened by 6 bases and J by 8 bases, with 18 bases between the two germline ends. From germline, CDR1 is SGDLS and CDR2 YYNGEE. The length of the CDR3 is 14 residues. CDR3 DNA: TGTGCCAGCAACGCGGGTGGTTCGGTCGATGAGCAGTTCTTC. It yields the protein CASNAGGSVDEQFF. The variable domain in full, completed from reference TRBV9 and TRBJ2-1, reads DSGVTQTPKHLITATGQRVTLRCSPRSGDLSVYWYQQSLDQGLQFLIQYYNGEERAKGNILERFSAQQFPDLHSELNLSSLELGDSALYFCASNAGGSVDEQFFGPGTRLTVL.

The chain recombines TRBV7-9 with TRBJ1-1; TRBD1 is a possible D gene (6 bases). CDR3 size: 18 residues. Looked up from germline, CDR1 is SEHNR and CDR2 is FQNEAQ (reference sequence). The ends were cut back, 5 bases at V and 0 bases at J, with 22 bases in the middle. CDR3 DNA sequence: TGTGCCAGCAGCCCCAGAGGGGAATGGTGGGGGCTGAACACTGAAGCTTTCTTT. Translated, it gives CASSPRGEWWGLNTEAFF.

The rearrangement links TRBV5-5 to TRBJ2-5; 9 nucleotides agree with TRBD1. V lost 3 bases, J lost 4 bases, and 7 bases stayed unmatched. Looked up from germline, CDR1 is SGHKS and CDR2 is YYEKEE (reference sequence). This CDR3 has 15 residues. The CDR3 DNA is TGTGCCAGCAGCTCCAATGGACAGGGGATAGAGACCCAGTACTTC. Protein: CASSSNGQGIETQYF.

The chain joins TRBV10-2 to TRBJ2-5; 11 bases are shared with TRBD2. Germline CDR1 is WSHSY and CDR2 is SAAADI. Trimming at V came to 4 bases and at J to 4 bases, leaving 2 bases not matched to a gene. There are 14 residues in the CDR3. The CDR3 region is CASSALAGGETQYF. Written as DNA, the CDR3 is TGCGCCAGCAGTGCCCTAGCGGGGGGAGAGACCCAGTACTTC.

The chain joins TRBV30 to TRBJ1-2; 7 positions match TRBD1. The length of the CDR3 is 13 residues. V gave up 7 bases and J gave up 4 bases; unmatched junction bases: 9. CDR1 is GTSNPN and CDR2 is SVGIG in the germline V gene (reference sequence). The CDR3 nucleotides are TGTGCCTACAACAGGGGTCGGGGCTATGGCTACACCTTC. Translated: CAYNRGRGYGYTF.

Concerning this clone: Other DNA variants within this sample encode the same CDR3. The chain recombines TRBV7-2 with TRBJ2-7, with TRBD2 matching over 8 bases. With 5 bases clipped from V and 4 bases from J, the junction kept 4 bases outside the gene matches. There are 13 residues in the CDR3. Germline CDR1 and CDR2: SGHTA and FQGNSA. The CDR3 region is CASSSGRGYEQYF. CDR3 sequence (DNA): TGTGCCAGCAGCAGCGGGAGAGGGTACGAGCAGTACTTC.

V and J are TRBV19 and TRBJ1-2; 7 nucleotides align to TRBD1. The CDR3 runs to 16 residues. J gave up 7 bases and V 7 bases, and 18 bases lay outside the gene matches. From germline, CDR1 is LNHDA and CDR2 SQIVND (reference sequence). The CDR3 coding sequence is TGTGCCAGTACCCCGAATTATTGGGGACAGCTACTTGGCTACACCTTC. Its protein product is CASTPNYWGQLLGYTF.